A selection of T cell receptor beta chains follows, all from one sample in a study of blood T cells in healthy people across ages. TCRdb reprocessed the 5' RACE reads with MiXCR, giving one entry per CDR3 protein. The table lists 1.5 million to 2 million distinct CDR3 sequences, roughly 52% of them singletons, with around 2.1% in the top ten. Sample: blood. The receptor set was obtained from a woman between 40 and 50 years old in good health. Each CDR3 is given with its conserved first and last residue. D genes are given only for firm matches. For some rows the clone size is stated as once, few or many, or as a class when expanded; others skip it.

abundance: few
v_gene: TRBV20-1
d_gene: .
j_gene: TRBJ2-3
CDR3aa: CSAPPFADTQYF
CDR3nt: TGCAGTGCTCCACCGTTCGCAGATACGCAGTATTTT

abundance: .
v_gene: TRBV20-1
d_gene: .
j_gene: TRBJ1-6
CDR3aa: CSASQAGLGSYNSPLHF
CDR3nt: TGCAGTGCTAGTCAGGCGGGCCTCGGCTCCTATAATTCACCCCTCCACTTT

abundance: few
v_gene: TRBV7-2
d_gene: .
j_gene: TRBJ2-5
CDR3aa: CASSLLESQAGQYF
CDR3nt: TGTGCCAGCAGCCTTCTAGAGTCACAAGCTGGGCAGTACTTC

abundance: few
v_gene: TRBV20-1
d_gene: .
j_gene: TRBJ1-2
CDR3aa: CSDDMLNGYTF
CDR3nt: TGCAGTGACGACATGTTAAATGGCTACACCTTC

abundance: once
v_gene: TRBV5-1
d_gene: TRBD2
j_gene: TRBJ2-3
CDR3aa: CASSGGTSGARDTQYF
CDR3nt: TGCGCCAGCAGCGGCGGGACTAGCGGGGCGCGTGATACGCAGTATTTT

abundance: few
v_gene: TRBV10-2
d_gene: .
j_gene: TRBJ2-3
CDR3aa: CAGGSAGIGDTQYF
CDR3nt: TGCGCCGGGGGTAGCGCGGGGATAGGGGATACGCAGTATTTT

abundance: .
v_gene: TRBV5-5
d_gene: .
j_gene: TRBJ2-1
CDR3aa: CASSVLTGNEQFF
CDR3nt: TGTGCCAGCAGCGTCCTGACGGGCAATGAGCAGTTCTTC

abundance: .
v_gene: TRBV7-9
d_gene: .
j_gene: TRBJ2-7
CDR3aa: CASSQRADEQYF
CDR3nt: TGTGCCAGCAGCCAAAGGGCAGATGAGCAGTACTTC

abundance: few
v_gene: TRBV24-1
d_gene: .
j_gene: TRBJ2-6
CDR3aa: CATSDYSESGANVLTF
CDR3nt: TGTGCCACCAGTGATTACAGTGAGTCTGGGGCCAACGTCCTGACTTTC

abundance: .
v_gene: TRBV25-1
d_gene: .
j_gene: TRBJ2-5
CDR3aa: CASSESILTRTLDEQYF
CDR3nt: TGTGCCAGCAGTGAATCAATTCTAACTCGAACGTTGGATGAGCAGTACTTC

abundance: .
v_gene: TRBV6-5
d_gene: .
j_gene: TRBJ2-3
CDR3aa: CASSYSWADTQYF
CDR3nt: TGTGCCAGCAGTTATAGTTGGGCAGATACGCAGTATTTT

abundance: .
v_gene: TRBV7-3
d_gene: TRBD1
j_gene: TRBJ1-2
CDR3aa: CASSSGQGLGYTF
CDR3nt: TGTGCCAGCAGCTCGGGACAGGGGTTGGGCTACACCTTC

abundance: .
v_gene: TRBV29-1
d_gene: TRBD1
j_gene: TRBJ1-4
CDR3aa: CSVQGAEGEKLFF
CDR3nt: TGCAGCGTTCAGGGGGCAGAGGGTGAAAAACTGTTTTTT

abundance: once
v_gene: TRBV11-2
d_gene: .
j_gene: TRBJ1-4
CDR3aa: CASSPARWGEKLFF
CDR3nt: TGTGCCAGCAGCCCCGCTAGATGGGGTGAAAAACTGTTTTTT

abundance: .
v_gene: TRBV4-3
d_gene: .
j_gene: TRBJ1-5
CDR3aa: CASSPHGAVNQPQHF
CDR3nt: TGCGCCAGCAGCCCGCACGGGGCAGTCAATCAGCCCCAGCATTTT

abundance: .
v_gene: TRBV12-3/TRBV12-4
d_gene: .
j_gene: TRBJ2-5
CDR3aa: CASSVQQPFQETQYF
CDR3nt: TGTGCCAGCAGTGTCCAACAGCCTTTCCAAGAGACCCAGTACTTC

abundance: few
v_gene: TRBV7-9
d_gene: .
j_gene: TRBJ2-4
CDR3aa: CASSGTPDQNIQYF
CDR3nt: TGTGCCAGCAGCGGTACCCCGGACCAAAACATTCAGTACTTC

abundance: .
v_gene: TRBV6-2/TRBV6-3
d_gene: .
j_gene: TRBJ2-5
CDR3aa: CASSYGLVETQYF
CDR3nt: TGTGCCAGCAGTTACGGGCTCGTAGAGACCCAGTACTTC

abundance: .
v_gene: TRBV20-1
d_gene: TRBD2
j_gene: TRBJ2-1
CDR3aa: CSAPRLAGGPDEQFF
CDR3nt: TGCAGTGCCCCTAGACTAGCGGGGGGGCCCGATGAGCAGTTCTTC

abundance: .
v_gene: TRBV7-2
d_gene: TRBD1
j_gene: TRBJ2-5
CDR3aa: CASILLGQGTQETQYF
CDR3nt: TGTGCCAGCATCCTCCTTGGACAGGGGACCCAAGAGACCCAGTACTTC

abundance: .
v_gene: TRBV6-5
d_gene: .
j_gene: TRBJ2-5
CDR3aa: CASSRTDRKVETQYF
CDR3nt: TGTGCCAGCAGTAGAACTGACAGAAAGGTGGAGACCCAGTACTTC

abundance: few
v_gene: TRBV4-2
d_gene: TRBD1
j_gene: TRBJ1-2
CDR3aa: CASSQGTGTIYGYTF
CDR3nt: TGTGCCAGCAGCCAAGGGACAGGGACGATCTATGGCTACACCTTC

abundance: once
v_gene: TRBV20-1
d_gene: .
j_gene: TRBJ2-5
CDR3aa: CSARMTAQETQYF
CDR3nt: TGCAGTGCTAGAATGACCGCCCAAGAGACCCAGTACTTC

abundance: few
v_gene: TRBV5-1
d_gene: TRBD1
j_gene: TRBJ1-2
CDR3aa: CASSLAGLAGTANGYTF
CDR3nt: TGCGCCAGCAGCTTGGCCGGTCTCGCCGGGACAGCTAATGGCTACACCTTC

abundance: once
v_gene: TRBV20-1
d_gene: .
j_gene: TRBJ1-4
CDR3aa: CSASGPSITNEKLFF
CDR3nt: TGCAGTGCTAGCGGTCCATCTATAACTAATGAAAAACTGTTTTTT

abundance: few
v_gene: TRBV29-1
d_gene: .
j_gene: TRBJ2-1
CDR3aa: CSAQDGSSYNEQFF
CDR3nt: TGCAGCGCCCAAGACGGCAGCTCCTACAATGAGCAGTTCTTC